These 11 T cell receptor beta chains were sequenced from one sample in a study of cytomegalovirus exposure and HLA in healthy donors. Amplification used 60 Vbeta primers and 13 Jbeta primers. Method: immunoSEQ multiplex PCR; TCRdb's copy keeps in-frame clones and lacks some. Among under 200,000 clones listed, roughly an eighth were seen once. Sequencing input: PBMCs. The origin of the receptors is a man aged 45 to 65 in good health and CMV-seropositive.

The gene calls are TRBV2 and TRBJ1-5; D may be TRBD1 (5 bases). V lost 6 bases and J 4 bases, leaving 10 bases between the germline ends. Germline V CDR1 and CDR2: SNHLY, FYNNEI. The CDR3 runs to 13 residues. The CDR3 reads CASRNRSNQPQHF. The CDR3 coding sequence is TGTGCCAGCAGAAACAGGAGTAATCAGCCCCAGCATTTT.

J is TRBJ2-5 and V is TRBV15; weak D call: TRBD1 (5 bases). V dropped 5 bases and J dropped 4 bases, with 17 bases sitting between them. The CDR3 extends over 15 amino acids. Germline V gene lookup returns CDR1 LNHNV and CDR2 YYDKDF (reference sequence). The CDR3 spells CATSSPQRQPETQYF. The DNA of the CDR3 is TGTGCCACCAGCTCCCCCCAACGACAGCCAGAGACCCAGTACTTC.

This sequence joins TRBV7-2 and TRBJ2-3; 13 bases align to TRBD2. Germline CDR1 SGHTA, CDR2 FQGNSA. This CDR3 is 18 amino acids long. J gave up 1 base and V 5 bases, and 9 bases lay outside the gene matches. CDR3 nucleotide sequence: TGTGCCAGCAGCCGGACTAGCGGGGGAGTAGGAGGCACAGATACGCAGTATTTT. This translates into CASSRTSGGVGGTDTQYF.

The chain links TRBV4-3 to TRBJ2-1; a possible D gene is TRBD2 (5 bases). The CDR3 runs to 15 residues. Germline V CDR1 and CDR2: LGHNA, YSLEER. With 0 bases removed from V and 7 bases from J, the gap between germline ends came to 13 bases. In DNA, the CDR3 is TGCGCCAGCAGCCAAGAAGGAAGGAGAGGGAATGAGCAGTTCTTC. Translation gives CASSQEGRRGNEQFF.

The genes are TRBV5-1 and TRBJ1-2, with 7 nucleotides matching TRBD1. V shed 0 bases, J shed 3 bases, and the junction held 11 bases outside the gene matches. Germline assignment: CDR1 SGHRS and CDR2 YFSETQ. The CDR3 consists of 17 residues. CDR3 coding DNA: TGCGCCAGCAGCTTGGGGGACAGTCTACCTCCCCACTATGGCTACACCTTC. This sequence encodes CASSLGDSLPPHYGYTF.

The genes are TRBV18 and TRBJ2-1; D gene uncertain. The CDR3 extends over 13 amino acids. CDR1 and CDR2 from the germline V gene are KGHSH and LQKENI. V was trimmed by 6 bases and J by 9 bases, leaving 15 bases between them. CDR3: CASSTRQVTEQFF. The CDR3 bases are TGTGCCAGCTCTACTCGCCAGGTTACTGAGCAGTTCTTC.

Only a few counts were recorded for this clone. The rearrangement links TRBV6-6 to TRBJ2-7, with TRBD1 as a possible D gene (6 bases). The CDR3 runs 13 residues. In germline, CDR1 is MNHNY, CDR2 SVGAGI (reference sequence). V was trimmed by 4 bases and J by 3 bases, leaving 10 bases between them. The CDR3 DNA is TGTGCCAGCAGTTTCGGGACAATCTACGAGCAGTACTTC. Amino acids: CASSFGTIYEQYF.

The rearrangement uses TRBV28 and TRBJ2-7, with 8 bases that match TRBD1. V gave up 6 bases and J gave up 2 bases; unmatched junction bases: 12. Germline assignment: CDR1 MDHEN and CDR2 SYDVKM. CDR3 size: 16 residues. CDR3 protein: CASRNQGAGTTYEQYF. CDR3 nucleotides: TGTGCCAGCAGGAACCAGGGGGCAGGGACAACCTACGAGCAGTACTTC.

This clone came up a few times. The chain couples TRBV27 to TRBJ2-6; 7 nucleotides line up with TRBD1. Per germline, CDR1 MNHEY and CDR2 SMNVEV (reference sequence). Trimming removed 10 bases from V and 2 bases from J; junction bases left unmatched: 5. The CDR3 sequence is 14 residues long. The CDR3 spells CATTGEAGANVLTF. As DNA, the CDR3 is TGTGCCACCACAGGGGAAGCTGGGGCCAACGTCCTGACTTTC.

This clone was observed a few times. The chain is built from TRBV5-1 and TRBJ1-4; 8 bases fit TRBD1. The junction had 7 bases not matched to a gene; V was cut back by 4 bases and J by 5 bases. The length of the CDR3 is 15 residues. Germline V gene data show CDR1 as SGHRS and CDR2 as YFSETQ. CDR3 bases: TGCGCCAGCAGCAGCAGGACAGGGCCGAATGAAAAACTGTTTTTT. Amino acids: CASSSRTGPNEKLFF.

This clone has just a few counts. This CDR3 reads CASSYSGANTEAFF. CDR3 DNA: TGTGCCAGCAGTTACTCAGGGGCTAACACTGAAGCTTTCTTT. This chain joins TRBV6-5 and TRBJ1-1; D is possibly TRBD1 (5 bases). The CDR3 contains 14 residues. From germline, CDR1 is MNHEY and CDR2 SVGAGI. Trimming shortened V by 0 bases and J by 2 bases, and 7 bases separated the two germline ends.